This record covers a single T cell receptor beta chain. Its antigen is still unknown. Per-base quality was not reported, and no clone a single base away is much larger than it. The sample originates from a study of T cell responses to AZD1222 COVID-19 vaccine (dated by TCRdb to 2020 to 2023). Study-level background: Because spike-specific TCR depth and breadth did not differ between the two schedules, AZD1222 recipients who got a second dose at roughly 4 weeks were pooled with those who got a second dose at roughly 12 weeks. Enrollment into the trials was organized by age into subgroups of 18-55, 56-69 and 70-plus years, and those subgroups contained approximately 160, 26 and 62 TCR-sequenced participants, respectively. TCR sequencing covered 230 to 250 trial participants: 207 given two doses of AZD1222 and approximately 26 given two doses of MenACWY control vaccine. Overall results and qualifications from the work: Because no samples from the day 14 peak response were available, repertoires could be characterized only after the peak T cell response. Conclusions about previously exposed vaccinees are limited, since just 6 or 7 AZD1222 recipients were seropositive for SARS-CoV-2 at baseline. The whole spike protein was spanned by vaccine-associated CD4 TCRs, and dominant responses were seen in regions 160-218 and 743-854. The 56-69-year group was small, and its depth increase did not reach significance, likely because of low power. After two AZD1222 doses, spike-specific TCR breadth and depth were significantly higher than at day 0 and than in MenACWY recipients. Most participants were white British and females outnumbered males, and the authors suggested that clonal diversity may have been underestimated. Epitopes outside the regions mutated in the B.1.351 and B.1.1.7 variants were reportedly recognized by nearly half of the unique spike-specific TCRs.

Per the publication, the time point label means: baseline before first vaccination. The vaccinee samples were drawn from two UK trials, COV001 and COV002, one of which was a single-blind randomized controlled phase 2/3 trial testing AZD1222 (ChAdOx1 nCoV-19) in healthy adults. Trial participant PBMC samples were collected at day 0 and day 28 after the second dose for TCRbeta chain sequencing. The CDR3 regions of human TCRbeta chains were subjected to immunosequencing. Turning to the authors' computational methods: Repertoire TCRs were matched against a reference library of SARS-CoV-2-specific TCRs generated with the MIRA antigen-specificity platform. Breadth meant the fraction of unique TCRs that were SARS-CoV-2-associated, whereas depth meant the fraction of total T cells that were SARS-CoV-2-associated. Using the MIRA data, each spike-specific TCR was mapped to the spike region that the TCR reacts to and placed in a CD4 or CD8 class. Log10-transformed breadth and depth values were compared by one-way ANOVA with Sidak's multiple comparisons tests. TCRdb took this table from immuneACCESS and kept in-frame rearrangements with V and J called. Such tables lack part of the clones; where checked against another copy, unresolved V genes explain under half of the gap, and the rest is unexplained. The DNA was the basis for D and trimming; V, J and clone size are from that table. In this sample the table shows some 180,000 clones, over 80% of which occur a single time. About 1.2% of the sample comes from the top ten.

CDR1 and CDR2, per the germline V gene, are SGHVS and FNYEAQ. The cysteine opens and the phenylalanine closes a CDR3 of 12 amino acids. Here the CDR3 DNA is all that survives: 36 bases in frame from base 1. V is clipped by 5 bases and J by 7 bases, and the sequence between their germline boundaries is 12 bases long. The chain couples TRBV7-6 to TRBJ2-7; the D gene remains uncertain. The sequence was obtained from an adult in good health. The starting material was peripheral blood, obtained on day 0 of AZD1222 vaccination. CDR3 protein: CASSGRGVEQYF. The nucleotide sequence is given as TGTGCCAGCAGCGGCCGCGGAGTTGAGCAGTACTTC.